These T cell receptor beta chains were read from a single sample in a study of blood T cells in healthy people across ages. In TCRdb, the 5' RACE reads were re-called with MiXCR into one record per CDR3 protein. The sample lists 1.5 million to 1.8 million distinct CDR3 sequences; about 42% were seen once. The sample taken for sequencing was blood. These receptors all stem from a woman aged 18-29 years in good health. Each CDR3 is given without its conserved first and last residue. Fields, in order: D gene, V gene, CDR3 protein. The D gene is left open where the match is weak.

>.|TRBV20-1
SARDARQWGADTQY
>.|TRBV5-1
ASNSRPNSYNEQF
>.|TRBV6-6
ASSYRVGSTSYEQY
>.|TRBV15
ATSSTEASNQPQH
>.|TRBV29-1
SVGGQYSYEQY
>TRBD2|TRBV29-1
SVCGRAWGNEQF
>.|TRBV4-1
ASSRIGGWTDTQY
>TRBD2|TRBV29-1
SVEGWTAISGSGGTDTQY
>TRBD2|TRBV20-1
SASGTSSYNEQF
>.|TRBV6-4
ASSELSRIGELF
>.|TRBV5-1
ASSPEDSSSYNEQF
>.|TRBV7-2
ASSLRAGMLF
>TRBD2|TRBV29-1
SVPSSGGETQY
>.|TRBV4-3
ASSQDRSADPYEQY
>.|TRBV24-1
ATSAALGRVKDNEQY
>.|TRBV12-3/TRBV12-4
ASREQETQY
>.|TRBV20-1
SARDPGAGTYNEQF
>.|TRBV4-3
ASSHVTGDNTGELF
>.|TRBV3-1
ASSGGKGWSTEAF
>.|TRBV7-7
ASSLGDGQETQY
>.|TRBV27
ASTQGVEAF
>.|TRBV12-3/TRBV12-4
AGSTGPYEQY
>TRBD1|TRBV7-9
ASRFRQGGDTEAF
>TRBD1|TRBV6-2/TRBV6-3
ASSYRDSYEQY
>TRBD1|TRBV29-1
SLSGQGGYNEQF
>.|TRBV28
ASSLAGLYSNQPQH
>.|TRBV7-2
ASCNLGSYEQY
>.|TRBV30
ACWTRAGDTQY
>.|TRBV27
ASSFEGYNEQY
>TRBD1|TRBV29-1
SVEDGSHRTGYGYT
>.|TRBV20-1
SARPHRGQWDTEAF
>.|TRBV7-6
ASSSATGARYEQY
>.|TRBV6-1
ASSEGGAGAF
>.|TRBV20-1
SARDRTTNEKLF
>.|TRBV4-3
ASSQVIGGAYEQY
>TRBD2|TRBV27
ASSYRGGRANEQY